Listed here are 29 T cell receptor beta chains from one sample, sequenced in a study of cytomegalovirus exposure and HLA in healthy donors. 13 Jbeta primers and 60 Vbeta primers were used for the PCR. Sequenced by immunoSEQ multiplex PCR; TCRdb stores in-frame clones only, minus some. The data contain over 60,000 clones, about three quarters of them singletons. The sequenced sample consisted of PBMCs. All receptors derive from a woman aged 25 to 39 in good health and CMV-seropositive.

As DNA, the CDR3 is TGTGCCAGCAGTTTAAACCCCGGGACAGGGCCCAATGAGCAGTTCTTC. The encoded protein is CASSLNPGTGPNEQFF. The chain employs TRBV27 and TRBJ2-1; 9 bases are a match to TRBD1. CDR1 is MNHEY and CDR2 is SMNVEV in the germline V gene (reference sequence). There are 16 residues in the CDR3. V trimming: 2 bases; J trimming: 6 bases; junction bases outside the gene matches: 8.

This chain uses TRBV19 with TRBJ2-7, with a weak D call TRBD2 (6 bases). Per the germline V gene, CDR1 is LNHDA and CDR2 is SQIVND (reference sequence). V was trimmed by 6 bases and J by 6 bases, leaving 15 bases between them. The CDR3 totals 13 residues. The CDR3 bases are TGTGCCAGTAGCAGAGGGAGGATGAGCGAGCAGTACTTC. Translating it yields CASSRGRMSEQYF.

V and J are TRBV9 and TRBJ2-2; 8 positions match TRBD1. The CDR3 sequence is 16 residues long. Per the germline V gene, CDR1 is SGDLS and CDR2 is YYNGEE. V dropped 3 bases and J dropped 2; count of bases not matched to a gene: 6. The CDR3 loop is CASSGRGRVNTGELFF. Here the CDR3 DNA reads TGTGCCAGCAGCGGCAGGGGGCGTGTTAACACCGGGGAGCTGTTTTTT.

The chain couples TRBV5-5 to TRBJ2-7, with TRBD2 matching over 16 bases. CDR1 is SGHKS and CDR2 is YYEKEE in the germline V gene (reference sequence). This CDR3 is 18 amino acids long. Losses at the gene ends were 4 bases for V and 0 bases for J; bases not matched to a gene: 7. The CDR3, as DNA: TGTGCCAGCAGCCCGGGACTAGCGGGAGGGTCCGGCTCCTACGAGCAGTACTTC. This gives the protein CASSPGLAGGSGSYEQYF. Using reference TRBV5-5 and TRBJ2-7 for the parts outside the CDR3, the full variable domain is DAGVTQSPTHLIKTRGQQVTLRCSPISGHKSVSWYQQVLGQGPQFIFQYYEKEERGRGNFPDRFSARQFPNYSSELNVNALLLGDSALYLCASSPGLAGGSGSYEQYFGPGTRLTVT.

The V and J genes are TRBV6-6 and TRBJ2-5; no clear D. V was trimmed by 2 bases and J by 3 bases, leaving 7 bases between them. The V gene's germline CDR1 is MNHNY and CDR2 SVGAGI (reference sequence). CDR3 size: 13 residues. The CDR3 protein is CASSYGPKETQYF. Written as DNA, the CDR3 is TGTGCCAGCAGTTACGGCCCAAAAGAGACCCAGTACTTC.

V is TRBV7-8 and J is TRBJ1-5, with D unresolved. Trimming pared 0 bases from V and 3 bases from J, leaving 12 bases between. Per germline, CDR1 SGHVS and CDR2 FQNEAQ. This CDR3 spans 16 amino acids. CDR3 nucleotides: TGTGCCAGCAGCTTAGCCGGCAGGCCATCCAATCAGCCCCAGCATTTT. Translated: CASSLAGRPSNQPQHF.

The V gene is TRBV7-9, the J gene TRBJ1-2; D remains ambiguous. Germline V gene lookup returns CDR1 SEHNR and CDR2 FQNEAQ (reference sequence). Trimming took off 5 bases at V and 8 bases at J, with 15 bases between the two ends. CDR3 size: 13 residues. CDR3: CASSPQGSEGYTF. The DNA of the CDR3 is TGTGCCAGCAGCCCTCAAGGGAGCGAGGGCTACACCTTC. Full variable domain (rest looked up from reference TRBV7-9 and TRBJ1-2): DTGVSQNPRHKITKRGQNVTFRCDPISEHNRLYWYRQTLGQGPEFLTYFQNEAQLEKSRLLSDRFSAERPKGSFSTLEIQRTEQGDSAMYLCASSPQGSEGYTFGSGTRLTVV.

The chain recombines TRBV15 with TRBJ2-7; 12 bases are shared with TRBD2. The CDR3 runs 21 residues. CDR1 and CDR2 from the germline V gene are LNHNV and YYDKDF (reference sequence). The trim removed 0 bases at V and 7 bases at J, leaving 22 bases unmatched. The CDR3 bases are TGTGCCACCAGCAGAGATAAGAAAAATGGTGTGCTAGCGGGAGGGTCAGAGGAGCAGTACTTC. This sequence encodes CATSRDKKNGVLAGGSEEQYF.

This clone has only a few counts. J is TRBJ2-4 and V is TRBV5-1, with 7 bases identical to TRBD1. The germline V gene encodes CDR1 SGHRS and CDR2 YFSETQ. Trimming cost V 1 base and J 15 bases; bases outside gene matches: 7. This CDR3 has 12 residues. CDR3 amino acids: CASSLWGQMLYF. The CDR3 DNA reads TGCGCCAGCAGCTTGTGGGGACAGATGCTGTACTTC.

The rearrangement joins TRBV6-1 to TRBJ1-5, with 7 bases lining up with TRBD1. Looked up from germline, CDR1 is MNHNS and CDR2 is SASEGT. Losses at the gene ends were 6 bases for V and 7 bases for J; bases not matched to a gene: 6. The CDR3 has 13 residues. The CDR3 is CASRGDRDQPQHF. DNA of the CDR3: TGTGCCAGCAGGGGAGACAGGGACCAGCCCCAGCATTTT.

The genes are TRBV12-2 and TRBJ2-5; TRBD2 is the table's D call and was not checked against the DNA. TRBV12-2 constitutes a pseudogene. The CDR3 extends over 17 amino acids. The CDR3 coding sequence is TGTGCAAGTCGCTTAGCCAGACTAGCGGGATACCAAGAGACCCAGTACTTC. This codes for CASRLARLAGYQETQYF.

The chain carries TRBV7-2 and TRBJ2-5; D is undetermined. CDR1 and CDR2 (germline): SGHTA, FQGNSA. There are 14 residues in the CDR3. V dropped 1 base and J dropped 5 bases, with 11 bases sitting between them. This CDR3 reads CASSLDPASETQYF. The CDR3 DNA is TGTGCCAGCAGCTTAGATCCAGCGAGCGAGACCCAGTACTTC.

The chain employs TRBV9 and TRBJ1-2; tentatively, D is TRBD1 (5 bases). The CDR3 is 12 residues long. Germline CDR1 and CDR2: SGDLS and YYNGEE. V lost 2 bases to trimming and J lost 7 bases, with 9 bases between them. The CDR3 DNA is TGTGCCAGCAGCGTTCAGGGAACTGGCTACACCTTC. As protein: CASSVQGTGYTF.

The chain is built from TRBV5-1 and TRBJ2-5; 7 bases are a match to TRBD1. In germline, CDR1 is SGHRS, CDR2 YFSETQ. The CDR3 extends over 16 amino acids. The trim removed 5 bases at V and 5 bases at J, leaving 15 bases unmatched. The CDR3 here is CASSYEGAPPVETQYF. The CDR3 bases are TGCGCCAGCAGTTACGAGGGGGCGCCACCGGTGGAGACCCAGTACTTC.

The V and J genes are TRBV6-5 and TRBJ2-3, with 8 bases identical to TRBD2. The CDR3 extends over 16 amino acids. J gave up 1 base and V 4 bases, and 7 bases lay outside the gene matches. CDR1 is MNHEY and CDR2 is SVGAGI in the germline V gene. The CDR3, as DNA: TGTGCCAGCAGTTGGGAAGCAGCGGGAGGCACAGATACGCAGTATTTT. Translating it yields CASSWEAAGGTDTQYF.

This clone was observed a single time. The genes are TRBV4-1 and TRBJ1-4; TRBD1 agrees at 9 bases. V gave up 0 bases and J gave up 8 bases; unmatched junction bases: 7. Germline CDR1 and CDR2: MGHRA and YSYEKL. This CDR3 is built from 16 residues. As DNA, the CDR3 is TGCGCCAGCAGCCAAGATAGGGGACAGGGAGGCGAAAAACTGTTTTTT. Translating it yields CASSQDRGQGGEKLFF.

The chain has TRBV7-2 and TRBJ1-1; D unresolved. Trimming removed 6 bases from V and 0 bases from J, with 8 bases in between. The V gene's germline CDR1 is SGHTA and CDR2 FQGNSA. CDR3 length: 13 residues. DNA for the CDR3: TGTGCCAGCAGTCCCTCTTTGAACACTGAAGCTTTCTTT. It codes for CASSPSLNTEAFF.

V usage is TRBV30 and J usage is TRBJ2-1, with TRBD2 matching 10 bases. J gave up 5 bases and V 7 bases, and 5 bases lay outside the gene matches. The CDR3 totals 13 residues. Germline assignment: CDR1 GTSNPN and CDR2 SVGIG (reference sequence). CDR3 in DNA: TGTGCCTTTCAACTAGCGGGGAACAATGAGCAGTTCTTC. Its translation: CAFQLAGNNEQFF.

The chain couples TRBV28 to TRBJ1-2, with TRBD1 matching over 8 bases. V was clipped by 5 bases and J by 8 bases; unmatched bases: 13. CDR1 is MDHEN and CDR2 is SYDVKM in the germline V gene. The CDR3 runs 15 residues. In nucleotides, the CDR3 is TGTGCCAGCAGTAGGACAGGGAGCGCGGCGGGGGGCTACACCTTC. It is translated as CASSRTGSAAGGYTF.

The V and J genes are TRBV7-2 and TRBJ1-6; no reliable D call. The CDR3 totals 13 residues. V was shortened by 5 bases and J by 5 bases, with 7 bases between the two germline ends. CDR1 is SGHTA, CDR2 FQGNSA, per germline. The CDR3, as DNA: TGTGCCAGCAGCCCCCGCGATAATTCACCCCTCCACTTT. Protein: CASSPRDNSPLHF. Combining the CDR3 with reference TRBV7-2 and TRBJ1-6 gives the whole variable domain GAGVSQSPSNKVTEKGKDVELRCDPISGHTALYWYRQSLGQGLEFLIYFQGNSAPDKSGLPSDRFSAERTGGSVSTLTIQRTQQEDSAVYLCASSPRDNSPLHFGNGTRLTVT.

CDR3 bases: TGCGCCAGCAGCCAGACAGCGGGGCGGGACACCGGGGAGCTGTTTTTT. As protein: CASSQTAGRDTGELFF. The chain uses TRBV4-3 and TRBJ2-2, with 7 bases matching TRBD2. The CDR3 is 16 residues long. Germline CDR1 LGHNA, CDR2 YSLEER. V gave up 3 bases and J gave up 3 bases; unmatched junction bases: 7.

This chain joins TRBV7-9 and TRBJ2-7; 11 bases are a match to TRBD2. With V trimmed by 5 bases and J by 0 bases, 3 bases remained unmatched. In germline, CDR1 is SEHNR, CDR2 FQNEAQ (reference sequence). The CDR3 has 15 residues. In nucleotides, the CDR3 is TGTGCCAGCAGCCATAGCGGGAGGGCCTCCTACGAGCAGTACTTC. Its protein product is CASSHSGRASYEQYF. The entire variable domain, with the rest obtained from reference TRBV7-9 and TRBJ2-7, is as follows: DTGVSQNPRHKITKRGQNVTFRCDPISEHNRLYWYRQTLGQGPEFLTYFQNEAQLEKSRLLSDRFSAERPKGSFSTLEIQRTEQGDSAMYLCASSHSGRASYEQYFGPGTRLTVT.

There are a few counts of this clone. The V and J genes are TRBV6-6 and TRBJ1-2; TRBD1 might be the D (5 bases). The CDR3 is 13 amino acids. V shed 6 bases and J shed 4 bases, with 12 bases lying between them. CDR1 and CDR2 from the germline V gene are MNHNY and SVGAGI (reference sequence). The CDR3 DNA reads TGTGCCAGCAGGTGGGGGGAGGTCTATGGCTACACCTTC. The encoded protein is CASRWGEVYGYTF.

The CDR3 DNA is TGTGCCAGCAGCCTCCGGACAGGCGAAGCTTTCTTT. Amino acids: CASSLRTGEAFF. The J gene is TRBJ1-1, the V gene TRBV28, with 7 bases aligning to TRBD1. Germline CDR1 is MDHEN and CDR2 is SYDVKM. Unmatched junction bases numbered 6, after V lost 6 bases and J lost 8 bases. The CDR3 runs 12 residues.

Note on this clone: The junction shows a germline mismatch at one end, possibly a read error. The sample holds other DNA sequences that translate to the same CDR3. The CDR3 nucleotides are TGCGCCATCAGCAACCGGATAGCGGCATACAATGAGCAGTTCTTC. As protein: CAISNRIAAYNEQFF. The chain employs TRBV5-1 and TRBJ2-1; D is perhaps TRBD2 (6 bases). This CDR3 spans 15 amino acids. The germline V gene has CDR1 SGHRS and CDR2 YFSETQ.

The CDR3 coding sequence is TGCAGCGTGGGACTAGCGGGGTTACAAGAGACCCAGTACTTC. Translation gives CSVGLAGLQETQYF. The V call is TRBV29-1, the J call TRBJ2-5; 13 bases line up with TRBD2. Germline-derived CDR1 and CDR2 are SQVTM and ANQGSEA. J was trimmed by 2 bases and V by 6 bases; bases with no gene match: 3. The CDR3 loop spans 14 amino acids.

A single count supports this clone. The chain combines TRBV10-2 with TRBJ2-1; 11 bases are a match to TRBD2. CDR1 WSHSY and CDR2 SAAADI come from the germline V gene. J gave up 4 bases and V 2 bases, and 1 base lay outside the gene matches. The CDR3 loop spans 15 amino acids. CDR3 in amino acids: CASSETSGSYNEQFF. The CDR3, as DNA: TGCGCCAGCAGTGAGACTAGCGGGAGTTACAATGAGCAGTTCTTC.

CDR3 sequence: CASGRAGGPETQYF. The CDR3 nucleotides are TGCGCCAGCGGCCGAGCGGGGGGGCCAGAGACCCAGTACTTC. The chain links TRBV5-1 to TRBJ2-5, with 10 bases lining up with TRBD2. Germline V gene lookup returns CDR1 SGHRS and CDR2 YFSETQ. V lost 7 bases and J lost 4; bases outside the gene matches: 7. This CDR3 contains 14 residues.

This clone was observed a handful of times. The rearrangement links TRBV6-5 to TRBJ1-2; possibly TRBD1 for D (5 bases). Germline values: CDR1 MNHEY, CDR2 SVGAGI. V was cut by 3 bases and J by 7 bases, with 21 bases left in between. The CDR3 sequence is 16 residues long. The CDR3 loop is CASSYLGGGVSGGYTF. In DNA, the CDR3 is TGTGCCAGCAGTTATCTGGGGGGAGGGGTGAGTGGTGGCTACACCTTC.